The rows below give T cell receptor beta chains drawn from one sample of a study of T cell responses to AZD1222 COVID-19 vaccine. Using immunoSEQ multiplex PCR, the repertoire was profiled, and TCRdb retains in-frame clones only, with some absent. The sample shows about 140,000 clones, 80% to 90% of them seen only once. This specimen consisted of peripheral blood, obtained on day 0 of AZD1222 vaccination. These receptors originate from an adult in good health. Each CDR3 is given with its conserved first and last residue. D genes are given only for firm matches. Size values are once, few and many counts, or a class for expanded clones, and some rows have none.

clone_size j_call d_call v_call cdr3_nt cdr3_aa
NA TRBJ2-7 NA TRBV5-1 TGCGCCAGCAGCCGGGACCCTATGTACGAGCAGTACTTC CASSRDPMYEQYF
NA TRBJ1-6 NA TRBV27 TGTGCCAGCAGTTTTCAAACGACCGAGTCACCCCTCCACTTT CASSFQTTESPLHF
NA TRBJ2-3 TRBD2 TRBV6-5 TGTGCACCACCCGGGAGGGGACTTTGCACAGATACGCAGTATTTT CAPPGRGLCTDTQYF
NA TRBJ1-2 NA TRBV20-1 TGCAGTGCTAGAGATAGAGGGGGCTACACCTTC CSARDRGGYTF
NA TRBJ1-2 NA TRBV12-2 TGTGCAAGTCGCTTAGAGGGAGGGGCTGATTGGGGCTACACCTTC CASRLEGGADWGYTF
NA TRBJ1-6 TRBD1 TRBV5-1 TGCGCCAGCAGCTGGGAGGGACAGGATAATTCACCCCTCCACTTT CASSWEGQDNSPLHF
NA TRBJ1-1 TRBD1 TRBV28 TGTGCCATTACGTTTAACAGAAGGGGGCCTAGGTTGAACACTGAAGCTTTCTTT CAITFNRRGPRLNTEAFF
NA TRBJ1-1 NA TRBV5-1 TGCGCCAGCAGCTTGGATGCAATCAGGAACACTGAAGCTTTCTTT CASSLDAIRNTEAFF
NA TRBJ1-1 NA TRBV13 TGTGCCAGCAGCAAAACAGGGCTCAGGAAGAACACTGAAGCTTTCTTT CASSKTGLRKNTEAFF
NA TRBJ1-1 NA TRBV10-3 TGTGCCATCAGTGCGGGACGGAGTAACACTGAAGCTTTCTTT CAISAGRSNTEAFF
once TRBJ2-1 NA TRBV6-4 TGTGCCAGCAGTGACCGCCACAGGGCCGATGAGCAGTTCTTC CASSDRHRADEQFF
NA TRBJ2-1 TRBD2 TRBV5-1 TGCGCCAGCAGCTTGACTAGCGGGAGCCCTATCTCCTACAATGAGCAGTTCTTC CASSLTSGSPISYNEQFF
NA TRBJ1-2 NA TRBV28 TGTGCCAGCAGTGGCGGGGGGAGGTGGAATGGCTACACCTTC CASSGGGRWNGYTF
NA TRBJ1-1 NA TRBV28 TGTGCCAGCAGCCCCGGCCTTTGGGGGAACACTGAAGCTTTCTTT CASSPGLWGNTEAFF
NA TRBJ2-4 NA TRBV6-5 TGTGCCAGCAGTTACGGGGCAGTAGTGGACATTCAGTACTTC CASSYGAVVDIQYF
NA TRBJ1-2 NA TRBV3-1/TRBV3-2 TGTGCCAGCAGCCAATACGGTGGCAGCAACTATGGCTACACCTTC CASSQYGGSNYGYTF
NA TRBJ2-7 NA TRBV18 TGTGCCAGCTCCCCCGAGGGGGGCTCCTACGAGCAGTACTTC CASSPEGGSYEQYF
NA TRBJ1-2 NA TRBV5-4 TGTGCCAGCAGTCCACAGGGCACCTATGGCTACACCTTC CASSPQGTYGYTF
NA TRBJ1-1 NA TRBV10-2 TGCGCCAGCAGTTACCTTCAAGGGGATTACACTGAAGCTTTCTTT CASSYLQGDYTEAFF
NA TRBJ1-2 NA TRBV28 TGTGCCCTCTCAAGGGGGATGTTATCCGGCTACACCTTC CALSRGMLSGYTF
NA TRBJ1-1 NA TRBV7-9 TGTGCCAGCAGCTTAGCAGCGGGCAGGGGCACTGAAGCTTTCTTT CASSLAAGRGTEAFF
NA TRBJ1-1 NA TRBV5-5 TGTGCCAGCAGCTTAACAGAGCTCTCCATGAACACTGAAGCTTTCTTT CASSLTELSMNTEAFF
NA TRBJ2-1 NA TRBV7-2 TGTGCCAGCAGCCCGAGGACCCGTACAACCTACAATGAGCAGTTCTTC CASSPRTRTTYNEQFF
NA TRBJ1-4 TRBD1 TRBV19 TGTGCCAGTAGTGACAGGGGGCGCGGAGATGAAAAACTGTTTTTT CASSDRGRGDEKLFF
NA TRBJ1-4 NA TRBV19 TGTGCCAGTACCTCGACCCCCTCTAGTGAAAAACTGTTTTTT CASTSTPSSEKLFF
NA TRBJ1-1 NA TRBV11-2 TGTGCCAGCAGCTTAGGATCGGCAATAGAAGCTTTCTTT CASSLGSAIEAFF
few TRBJ1-2 NA TRBV29-1 TGCAGCGTATGGGCACGGGACACAGGACCATCTAACTATGGCTACACCTTC CSVWARDTGPSNYGYTF
NA TRBJ1-4 NA TRBV18 TGTGCCAGCTCCCCAATGGGTCTTAATGAAAAACTGTTTTTT CASSPMGLNEKLFF
NA TRBJ1-2 TRBD1 TRBV5-4 TGTGCCAGCAGCAATCCGGGACAGGGGAACTATGGCTACACCTTC CASSNPGQGNYGYTF
NA TRBJ2-5 NA TRBV7-3 TGTGCCAGCAGCTTAGGCGGCGCCGGGGAGACCCAGTACTTC CASSLGGAGETQYF
NA TRBJ1-4 NA TRBV5-1 TGCGCCAGCAGCTTAGAAACAGCAACTAATGAAAAACTGTTTTTT CASSLETATNEKLFF
NA TRBJ2-7 TRBD2 TRBV7-8 TGTGCCAGCAGCCCTAGCGGGAGGTACTACGAGCAGTACTTC CASSPSGRYYEQYF
NA TRBJ1-6 TRBD1 TRBV7-6 TGTGCCAGCAGCTCACGACAGGGACGGGACTCACCCCTCCACTTT CASSSRQGRDSPLHF
NA TRBJ2-7 TRBD2 TRBV3-1/TRBV3-2 TGTGCCAGCAGCCAAGACCCCGGGGGGTCCTACGAGCAGTACTTC CASSQDPGGSYEQYF
NA TRBJ2-3 NA TRBV7-9 TGTGCCAGCAGCGCCGGGGACACTAGCACAGATACGCAGTATTTT CASSAGDTSTDTQYF
NA TRBJ1-6 NA TRBV3-1/TRBV3-2 TGTGCCAGCAGCCCACAAAATTCACCCCTCCACTTT CASSPQNSPLHF
NA TRBJ2-7 TRBD2 TRBV5-5 TGTGCCAGCAGCTTAGGACTAGCGGGTCGCTCCTACGAGCAGTACTTC CASSLGLAGRSYEQYF
NA TRBJ1-5 TRBD1 TRBV4-1 TGCGCCAGCAGCCCGATGAGGGGACAGTCCCTTGGGGAGCCCCAGCATTTT CASSPMRGQSLGEPQHF
NA TRBJ1-2 TRBD1 TRBV2 TGTGCCAGCAGTGACGATAAGAGGGGACAGGAGACCTTC CASSDDKRGQETF
NA TRBJ2-1 TRBD1 TRBV7-9 TGTGCCAGCAGCTTAGGGTACGGGGACAGGGTAAACAATGAGCAGTTCTTC CASSLGYGDRVNNEQFF
NA TRBJ2-5 TRBD2 TRBV11-2 TGTGCCAGCAGCCCCCGGACTAGCTGGGAGACCCAGTACTTC CASSPRTSWETQYF
NA TRBJ1-2 NA TRBV7-8 TGTGCCAGCAGCCCCCCGAGGAACTATGGCTACACCTTC CASSPPRNYGYTF
NA TRBJ1-2 NA TRBV3-1/TRBV3-2 TGTGCCAGCAGACAGGGCCACGGACGGAACTATGGCTACACCTTC CASRQGHGRNYGYTF
once TRBJ2-2 NA TRBV30 TGTGCCTTCGCCGCCGGGACACCCGGGGAGCTGTTTTTT CAFAAGTPGELFF
NA TRBJ1-2 NA TRBV13 TGTGCCAGCAGCTTACTCCGGCAGGGGGGCTACACCTTC CASSLLRQGGYTF
NA TRBJ2-1 NA TRBV28 TGTGCCAGCACCAGTATCAGATCGTTGAATGAGCAGTTCTTC CASTSIRSLNEQFF
NA TRBJ2-5 NA TRBV6-5 TGTGCCAGCAGTCCTCTAGTGGTCCAAGAGACCCAGTACTTC CASSPLVVQETQYF
NA TRBJ1-6 TRBD1 TRBV9 TGTGCCAGCAGCGTAGGGGACAGGGTGAATTCACCCCTCCACTTT CASSVGDRVNSPLHF
NA TRBJ1-2 NA TRBV2 TGTGCCAGCAGTCACAGGGAGATCGTCGTCTATGGCTACACCTTC CASSHREIVVYGYTF
NA TRBJ1-2 NA TRBV7-9 TGTGCCAGCAGCTTGGGCGGAGGGAGGGCGGACTATGGCTACACCTTC CASSLGGGRADYGYTF
few TRBJ2-7 TRBD1 TRBV4-2 TGTGCCAGCAGCCAAGACCAACAGGGGATTCGACGCGAGCAGTACTTC CASSQDQQGIRREQYF
NA TRBJ2-7 TRBD1 TRBV5-1 TGCGCCAGCAGCTTCCGGACAGGGCCGTCCTACGAGCAGTACTTC CASSFRTGPSYEQYF
NA TRBJ1-2 NA TRBV11-1 TGTGCCAGCAGCCTGGGGAGGGCGGGTCGGTATGGCTACACCTTC CASSLGRAGRYGYTF